The entry that follows covers one T cell receptor (beta chain) sequence. This sample is part of a study of blood T cell repertoires in COVID-19. Study details: Both acute and convalescent COVID-19 samples were obtained from the United States, Italy and Spain. In each case, the material was cDNA or gDNA derived from T cells, B-cell-depleted T cells, or PBMCs.

Data came from immunoSEQ multiplex PCR; TCRdb stores just in-frame clones and leaves some out. The table has about 330,000 clones, more than 85% seen once. CDR3 size: 15 residues. V lost 5 bases, J lost 4 bases, and 4 bases stayed unmatched. Germline CDR1 SGHAT, CDR2 FQDESV (reference sequence). Symptom resolution, clearance, or two negative PCRs marked the recovered donors of Cohort 3. This TCR derives from a woman aged 25 to 39 who had recovered from COVID-19. The sequenced sample consisted of PBMCs or T cells enriched from blood (not recorded which). This chain joins TRBV11-1 and TRBJ2-1; TRBD2 aligns across 11 bases. The CDR3 is CASSERTSGYNEQFF. In nucleotides, the CDR3 is TGTGCCAGCAGCGAAAGGACTAGCGGGTACAATGAGCAGTTCTTC.